These 29 T cell receptor beta chains were all obtained from the same sample, sequenced in a study of T cells in Graves' hyperthyroidism and ophthalmopathy (dated by TCRdb to the late 2010s). The method behind the library was multiplex PCR. TCRdb names Illumina HiSeq 2000 as the instrument used. The TCR beta CDR3 regions were amplified from the RNA transcripts. A first-round RT-PCR of the TCR CDR3 used the HTBI primer set with the Qiagen OneStep RT-PCR kit. TCRdb redid the processing of the public reads, applying fastp at Q25 and MiXCR, and retained in-frame beta chains. Duplicate CDR3 protein sequences are folded into a single record with the most common DNA and genes. A total of roughly 420,000 distinct CDR3 sequences appear in this sample, about 15% of them only once. The ten largest clones take up roughly an eighth of the sample. Source material: blood. The source of these receptors is a woman between 18 and 29 years old with Graves' hyperthyroidism.

The J gene is TRBJ2-2, the V gene TRBV5-1; D tentatively fits TRBD1 or TRBD2 (5 bases each). CDR3 size: 18 residues. Germline-derived CDR1 and CDR2 are SGHRS and YFSETQ. Trimming stripped 0 bases from V and 2 bases from J, with 17 bases between. CDR3 bases: TGCGCCAGCAGCTTGGGGGGACGGGCCCGTCCTAACACCGGGGAGCTGTTTTTT. This translates into CASSLGGRARPNTGELFF.

This clonotype was recorded a few times. A much more abundant neighbour one base away suggests this may be a read error. The chain combines TRBV6-1 with TRBJ1-5; D is perhaps TRBD1 (6 bases). The V end lost 6 bases, the J end lost 1 base, and 16 bases lay between the germline ends. Germline CDR1 is MNHNS and CDR2 is SASEGT. This CDR3 contains 16 residues. The CDR3, as DNA: TGTGCCAGCAGACCCCATACAGGGTACAGCAATCAGCCCCAGCATTTT. It translates to CASRPHTGYSNQPQHF.

The chain has TRBV9 and TRBJ2-3; TRBD2 agrees at 10 bases. V shed 1 base and J 0 bases; nucleotides not matched to a gene: 5. The CDR3 has 17 residues. CDR1 is SGDLS, CDR2 YYNGEE, per germline. The CDR3 loop reads CASSVIASGSSTDTQYF. CDR3 coding DNA: TGTGCCAGCAGCGTAATAGCTAGCGGGAGTAGCACAGATACGCAGTATTTT.

This clonotype showed up many times. The V call is TRBV5-1, the J call TRBJ2-1; TRBD2 aligns across 12 bases. Germline V lookup: CDR1 SGHRS, CDR2 YFSETQ. The V and J ends lost 6 bases and 10 bases, in that order; junction bases with no gene match: 5. The CDR3 runs to 13 residues. CDR3 in DNA: TGCGCCAGCACAGGGCTAGCGGGAGGGGAGCAGTTCTTC. Its translation: CASTGLAGGEQFF. Supplemented by reference TRBV5-1 and TRBJ2-1, the full variable domain reads KAGVTQTPRYLIKTRGQQVTLSCSPISGHRSVSWYQQTPGQGLQFLFEYFSETQRNKGNFPGRFSGRQFSNSRSEMNVSTLELGDSALYLCASTGLAGGEQFFGPGTRLTVL.

This clonotype has ten or more counts. The chain uses TRBV10-3 and TRBJ2-5, with D maybe TRBD1 (5 bases). The CDR3 extends over 13 amino acids. Germline lookup yields CDR1 ENHRY and CDR2 SYGVKD. V gave up 7 bases and J gave up 0 bases, with 9 bases separating them. The CDR3 region has the DNA TGTGCCATCACTCCAGGGAACCAAGAGACCCAGTACTTC. Residues: CAITPGNQETQYF.

DNA of the CDR3: TGTGCCAGCAGCTTACCTCGGGGGCGGGAGCAGTTCTTC. This codes for CASSLPRGREQFF. The chain employs TRBV7-6 and TRBJ2-1, with D possibly being TRBD1 or TRBD2 (6 bases each). The V end lost 2 bases, the J end lost 10 bases, and 12 bases lay between the germline ends. The CDR3 contains 13 residues. Germline CDR1 is SGHVS and CDR2 is FNYEAQ.

This clonotype was counted only a few times. The J gene is TRBJ1-2, the V gene TRBV6-1, with a weak D call TRBD1 (5 bases). From germline, CDR1 is MNHNS and CDR2 SASEGT. Trimming removed 11 bases at V and 2 bases at J, with 18 bases between. CDR3 length equals 14 residues. The CDR3 DNA reads TGTGCCTACAGCGGGGGACGGGCCAACTATGGCTACACCTTC. Its protein product is CAYSGGRANYGYTF.

Worth noting for this clonotype: Mismatch with germline at one junction end may stem from a read error. V and J are TRBV5-1 and TRBJ2-3; 15 nucleotides line up with TRBD2. This CDR3 comprises 16 residues. Germline V gives CDR1 SGHRS, CDR2 YFSETQ. DNA of the CDR3: TGCGCCAGCAGCCGGACTAGCGGGGGGGGCTTAGATACGCGGTATTTT. Residues: CASSRTSGGGLDTRYF.

This clonotype was counted many times. V is TRBV5-1 and J is TRBJ2-3; weak D call: TRBD1 (6 bases). V lost 1 base, J lost 1 base, and 16 bases lay in between. From germline, CDR1 is SGHRS and CDR2 YFSETQ. The CDR3 contains 17 residues. DNA for the CDR3: TGCGCCAGCAGCTTGCCCGTAACAGGGAAGGGCACAGATACGCAGTATTTT. It encodes CASSLPVTGKGTDTQYF. Drawing the rest from reference TRBV5-1 and TRBJ2-3, the complete variable domain is KAGVTQTPRYLIKTRGQQVTLSCSPISGHRSVSWYQQTPGQGLQFLFEYFSETQRNKGNFPGRFSGRQFSNSRSEMNVSTLELGDSALYLCASSLPVTGKGTDTQYFGPGTRLTVL.

The chain joins TRBV7-2 to TRBJ1-5; tentatively, D is TRBD1 (5 bases). The CDR3 totals 16 residues. Germline CDR1 SGHTA, CDR2 FQGNSA. V lost 4 bases to trimming and J lost 4 bases, with 17 bases between them. In DNA, the CDR3 is TGTGCCAGCAGCTCCGGTAGCGGGGGAATGAATCAGCCCCAGCATTTT. Translating it yields CASSSGSGGMNQPQHF.

Ten or more counts support this clonotype. The chain is built from TRBV2 and TRBJ1-6, with D uncertain. This CDR3 is 14 amino acids long. The germline V gene has CDR1 SNHLY and CDR2 FYNNEI. The V gene lost 8 bases and the J gene lost 7 bases, with 15 bases spanning the gap. This CDR3 reads CASYSTVRNSPLHF. For the CDR3, the DNA is TGTGCCAGCTACTCAACAGTACGGAATTCACCCCTCCACTTT.

This clonotype was observed at least ten times. V and J are TRBV7-2 and TRBJ1-1, with a possible D match to TRBD1 (5 bases). The V gene's germline CDR1 is SGHTA and CDR2 FQGNSA. The CDR3 is 13 amino acids. The V gene lost 6 bases and the J gene lost 4 bases, with 12 bases spanning the gap. CDR3 amino acids: CASSPRGATEAFF. The CDR3 DNA is TGTGCCAGCAGTCCCCGAGGGGCCACTGAAGCTTTCTTT.

This clonotype was detected only a few times. The chain recombines TRBV20-1 with TRBJ1-3, with D possibly being TRBD1 (5 bases). Per germline, CDR1 DFQATT and CDR2 SNEGSKA (reference sequence). The length of the CDR3 is 13 residues. The V end was cut by 6 bases, the J end by 1 base, with 10 bases between. CDR3 sequence (DNA): TGCAGTGCCGAGGGGTGGTCTGGAAACACCATATATTTT. It encodes CSAEGWSGNTIYF.

Ten or more counts support this clonotype. V usage is TRBV28 and J usage is TRBJ2-2; the match to TRBD1 covers 7 bases. V lost 6 bases to trimming and J lost 3 bases; unmatched junction nucleotides: 4. This CDR3 is 14 amino acids long. From germline, CDR1 is MDHEN and CDR2 SYDVKM. This CDR3 is CASRTGRYTGELFF. The CDR3 DNA reads TGTGCCAGCAGGACAGGGCGGTACACCGGGGAGCTGTTTTTT.

This rearrangement joins TRBV6-5 to TRBJ2-1; D is perhaps TRBD2 (6 bases). Germline CDR1 MNHEY, CDR2 SVGAGI. The V and J ends lost 2 bases and 6 bases respectively, with 11 bases between them. This CDR3 is 14 amino acids long. The CDR3 here is CASSYGRGVNEQFF. The CDR3 DNA sequence: TGTGCCAGCAGTTACGGGCGGGGAGTCAATGAGCAGTTCTTC.

This clonotype was counted only a few times. The chain combines TRBV14 with TRBJ1-1, with D maybe TRBD1 (6 bases). Trimming shortened V by 5 bases and J by 4 bases, and 20 bases separated the two germline ends. Germline V gives CDR1 SGHDN, CDR2 FVKESK. The CDR3 extends over 16 amino acids. CDR3 DNA: TGTGCCAGCAGCTCTCGGACAGTCTCAGGGCCCACTGAAGCTTTCTTT. Residues: CASSSRTVSGPTEAFF.

The sample holds many counts of this clonotype. The rearrangement joins TRBV11-3 to TRBJ1-1, with D tentatively TRBD1 (5 bases). Germline V gene sequence: CDR1 SGHNT, CDR2 YENEEA. The CDR3 totals 15 residues. Trimming shortened V by 0 bases and J by 3 bases, and 11 bases separated the two germline ends. CDR3 DNA sequence: TGTGCCAGCAGCTTAGATGAGGGGAAGGACACTGAAGCTTTCTTT. Its protein is CASSLDEGKDTEAFF.

In its sample, this clonotype was seen many times. This chain joins TRBV28 and TRBJ2-1; 12 bases match TRBD2. CDR1 MDHEN and CDR2 SYDVKM come from the germline V gene. J was trimmed by 8 bases and V by 5 bases; bases with no gene match: 10. The CDR3 loop spans 16 amino acids. CDR3: CASSPLRTSGNYEQFF. The CDR3 DNA reads TGTGCCAGCAGTCCCCTCCGGACTAGCGGGAACTATGAGCAGTTCTTC. Based on the CDR3 plus reference TRBV28 and TRBJ2-1, the full variable domain is DVKVTQSSRYLVKRTGEKVFLECVQDMDHENMFWYRQDPGLGLRLIYFSYDVKMKEKGDIPEGYSVSREKKERFSLILESASTNQTSMYLCASSPLRTSGNYEQFFGPGTRLTVL.

The chain couples TRBV20-1 to TRBJ2-4; 10 bases match TRBD1. The length of the CDR3 is 17 residues. Looked up from germline, CDR1 is DFQATT and CDR2 is SNEGSKA (reference sequence). V dropped 3 bases and J dropped 2; count of bases not matched to a gene: 10. CDR3 region: CSASRGDRGPSKNIQYF. As DNA, the CDR3 is TGCAGTGCTAGTAGGGGGGACAGGGGACCCTCCAAAAACATTCAGTACTTC.

This chain links TRBV12-3 or TRBV12-4 with TRBJ2-2; TRBD2 matches 11 bases. Unmatched junction bases numbered 8, after V lost 5 bases and J lost 3 bases. This CDR3 is built from 17 residues. CDR3 coding DNA: TGTGCCAGCAGTCCCCCGACTAGCGGGACTGACACCGGGGAGCTGTTTTTT. This encodes CASSPPTSGTDTGELFF.

This clonotype was seen many times. This CDR3 reads CASRSWTPRDQNEQYF. The CDR3, as DNA: TGTGCCAGCAGATCTTGGACCCCGCGGGACCAGAACGAGCAGTACTTC. The chain links TRBV6-2 or TRBV6-3 to TRBJ2-7; weak D call: TRBD2 (6 bases). CDR1 MNHEY and CDR2 SVGEGT come from the germline V gene. V was pared by 6 bases and J by 5 bases, with 23 bases between. The CDR3 loop spans 16 amino acids.

There are many counts of this clonotype. CDR3: CASSLPVAQHF. DNA of the CDR3: TGTGCCAGCAGCCTACCCGTGGCCCAGCATTTT. The chain carries TRBV3-1 and TRBJ1-5; D ambiguous. Germline V gene lookup returns CDR1 LGHDT and CDR2 YNNKEL (reference sequence). The CDR3 spans 11 residues. V shed 4 bases and J shed 11 bases, with 9 bases lying between them.

This clonotype was observed a handful of times. This chain connects TRBV28 to TRBJ1-6, with D perhaps TRBD1 (6 bases). Trimming took off 3 bases at V and 9 bases at J, with 12 bases between the two ends. Germline V gives CDR1 MDHEN, CDR2 SYDVKM. The CDR3 runs 14 residues. The CDR3 bases are TGTGCCAGCAGTTTTACGACAGGTTTTTCACCCCTCCACTTT. Translation: CASSFTTGFSPLHF.

CDR3 bases: TGCAGTGCCTTAATAGCGGGGGGCGCAGATACGCAGTATTTT. Its translation: CSALIAGGADTQYF. V and J are TRBV20-1 and TRBJ2-3, with 10 bases aligning to TRBD2. Germline V gene lookup returns CDR1 DFQATT and CDR2 SNEGSKA (reference sequence). V shed 6 bases and J 4 bases; nucleotides not matched to a gene: 7. The CDR3 spans 14 residues.

The table lists this clonotype with many counts. The chain carries TRBV27 and TRBJ2-7; D is perhaps TRBD1 (6 bases). The CDR3 sequence is 14 residues long. Trimming pared 4 bases from V and 0 bases from J, leaving 10 bases between. Germline V lookup: CDR1 MNHEY, CDR2 SMNVEV (reference sequence). The CDR3 here is CASSYGTHSYEQYF. The CDR3 nucleotides read TGTGCCAGCAGTTATGGGACACACTCCTACGAGCAGTACTTC.

In its sample, this clonotype was seen many times. The chain joins TRBV12-3 or TRBV12-4 to TRBJ1-1; 8 bases fit TRBD1. J was trimmed by 1 base and V by 6 bases; bases with no gene match: 7. This CDR3 region has 15 residues. The CDR3 DNA is TGTGCCAGCAGACCCCAGGGGGCCACGAACACTGAAGCTTTCTTT. Amino acids: CASRPQGATNTEAFF.

This clonotype was seen at least ten times. The chain couples TRBV7-8 to TRBJ2-7; unclear D gene. V lost 0 bases, J lost 6 bases, and 6 bases lay in between. The CDR3 extends over 12 amino acids. CDR1 is SGHVS, CDR2 FQNEAQ, per germline. This CDR3 is CASSLALSEQYF. CDR3 in DNA: TGTGCCAGCAGCTTAGCGCTATCCGAGCAGTACTTC.

At least ten counts were recorded for this clonotype. The chain recombines TRBV2 with TRBJ2-3; 15 nucleotides agree with TRBD2. The germline V gene has CDR1 SNHLY and CDR2 FYNNEI. CDR3 length: 17 amino acids. V dropped 6 bases and J dropped 0; count of bases not matched to a gene: 4. The CDR3 sequence: CASRRTSGGASTDTQYF. For the CDR3, the DNA is TGTGCCAGCAGGAGGACTAGCGGGGGGGCTAGCACAGATACGCAGTATTTT.

This clonotype was observed at least ten times. The V call is TRBV11-1, the J call TRBJ2-1; 10 nucleotides agree with TRBD2. This CDR3 is built from 15 residues. Losses at the gene ends were 5 bases for V and 10 bases for J; bases not matched to a gene: 11. In germline, CDR1 is SGHAT, CDR2 FQDESV (reference sequence). The CDR3 loop reads CASSMNPSGSVEQFF. In DNA form, the CDR3 reads TGTGCCAGCAGCATGAATCCTAGCGGGAGTGTGGAGCAGTTCTTC.